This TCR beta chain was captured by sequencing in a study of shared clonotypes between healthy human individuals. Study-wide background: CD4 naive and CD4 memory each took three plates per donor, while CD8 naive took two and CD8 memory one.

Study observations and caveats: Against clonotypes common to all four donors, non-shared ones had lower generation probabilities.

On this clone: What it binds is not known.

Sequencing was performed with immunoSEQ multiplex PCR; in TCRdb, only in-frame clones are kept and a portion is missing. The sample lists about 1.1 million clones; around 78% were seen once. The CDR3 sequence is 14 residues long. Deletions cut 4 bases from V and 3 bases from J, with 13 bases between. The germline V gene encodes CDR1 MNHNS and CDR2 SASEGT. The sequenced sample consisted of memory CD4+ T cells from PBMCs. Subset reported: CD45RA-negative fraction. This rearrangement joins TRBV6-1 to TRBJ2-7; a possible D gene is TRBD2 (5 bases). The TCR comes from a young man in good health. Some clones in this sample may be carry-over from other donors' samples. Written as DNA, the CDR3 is TGTGCCAGCAGTGGGAGTCACGGGAACTACGAGCAGTACTTC. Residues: CASSGSHGNYEQYF.